This TCR beta chain was recorded in a study of cytomegalovirus exposure and HLA in healthy donors. Concerning this clone: Its antigen is unidentified.

13 Jbeta primers and 60 Vbeta primers were used for the PCR. Sequencing used immunoSEQ multiplex PCR; TCRdb keeps in-frame clones, though not all of them. Of 160,000 or so clones in the sample, more than 75% were seen once. Broader study findings: HLA-A and HLA-B allele assignments for most subjects were reportedly predicted accurately using TCR beta sequences. Later analysis associated a missense DCLRE1C variant with TCR beta V- and J-gene trimming.

The germline CDR1 and CDR2 sequences are SGHNT and YYREEE (reference sequence). Trimming cost V 3 bases and J 3 bases; bases outside gene matches: 6. CDR3 length: 16 amino acids. The genes are TRBV5-4 and TRBJ2-3; TRBD1 matches 11 bases. This TCR derives from a woman under 30 in good health and CMV-seronegative. Sequencing was done on a sample of PBMCs. The CDR3 protein is CASSWPGQGVTDTQYF. CDR3 nucleotide sequence: TGTGCCAGCAGCTGGCCGGGACAGGGGGTAACAGATACGCAGTATTTT.